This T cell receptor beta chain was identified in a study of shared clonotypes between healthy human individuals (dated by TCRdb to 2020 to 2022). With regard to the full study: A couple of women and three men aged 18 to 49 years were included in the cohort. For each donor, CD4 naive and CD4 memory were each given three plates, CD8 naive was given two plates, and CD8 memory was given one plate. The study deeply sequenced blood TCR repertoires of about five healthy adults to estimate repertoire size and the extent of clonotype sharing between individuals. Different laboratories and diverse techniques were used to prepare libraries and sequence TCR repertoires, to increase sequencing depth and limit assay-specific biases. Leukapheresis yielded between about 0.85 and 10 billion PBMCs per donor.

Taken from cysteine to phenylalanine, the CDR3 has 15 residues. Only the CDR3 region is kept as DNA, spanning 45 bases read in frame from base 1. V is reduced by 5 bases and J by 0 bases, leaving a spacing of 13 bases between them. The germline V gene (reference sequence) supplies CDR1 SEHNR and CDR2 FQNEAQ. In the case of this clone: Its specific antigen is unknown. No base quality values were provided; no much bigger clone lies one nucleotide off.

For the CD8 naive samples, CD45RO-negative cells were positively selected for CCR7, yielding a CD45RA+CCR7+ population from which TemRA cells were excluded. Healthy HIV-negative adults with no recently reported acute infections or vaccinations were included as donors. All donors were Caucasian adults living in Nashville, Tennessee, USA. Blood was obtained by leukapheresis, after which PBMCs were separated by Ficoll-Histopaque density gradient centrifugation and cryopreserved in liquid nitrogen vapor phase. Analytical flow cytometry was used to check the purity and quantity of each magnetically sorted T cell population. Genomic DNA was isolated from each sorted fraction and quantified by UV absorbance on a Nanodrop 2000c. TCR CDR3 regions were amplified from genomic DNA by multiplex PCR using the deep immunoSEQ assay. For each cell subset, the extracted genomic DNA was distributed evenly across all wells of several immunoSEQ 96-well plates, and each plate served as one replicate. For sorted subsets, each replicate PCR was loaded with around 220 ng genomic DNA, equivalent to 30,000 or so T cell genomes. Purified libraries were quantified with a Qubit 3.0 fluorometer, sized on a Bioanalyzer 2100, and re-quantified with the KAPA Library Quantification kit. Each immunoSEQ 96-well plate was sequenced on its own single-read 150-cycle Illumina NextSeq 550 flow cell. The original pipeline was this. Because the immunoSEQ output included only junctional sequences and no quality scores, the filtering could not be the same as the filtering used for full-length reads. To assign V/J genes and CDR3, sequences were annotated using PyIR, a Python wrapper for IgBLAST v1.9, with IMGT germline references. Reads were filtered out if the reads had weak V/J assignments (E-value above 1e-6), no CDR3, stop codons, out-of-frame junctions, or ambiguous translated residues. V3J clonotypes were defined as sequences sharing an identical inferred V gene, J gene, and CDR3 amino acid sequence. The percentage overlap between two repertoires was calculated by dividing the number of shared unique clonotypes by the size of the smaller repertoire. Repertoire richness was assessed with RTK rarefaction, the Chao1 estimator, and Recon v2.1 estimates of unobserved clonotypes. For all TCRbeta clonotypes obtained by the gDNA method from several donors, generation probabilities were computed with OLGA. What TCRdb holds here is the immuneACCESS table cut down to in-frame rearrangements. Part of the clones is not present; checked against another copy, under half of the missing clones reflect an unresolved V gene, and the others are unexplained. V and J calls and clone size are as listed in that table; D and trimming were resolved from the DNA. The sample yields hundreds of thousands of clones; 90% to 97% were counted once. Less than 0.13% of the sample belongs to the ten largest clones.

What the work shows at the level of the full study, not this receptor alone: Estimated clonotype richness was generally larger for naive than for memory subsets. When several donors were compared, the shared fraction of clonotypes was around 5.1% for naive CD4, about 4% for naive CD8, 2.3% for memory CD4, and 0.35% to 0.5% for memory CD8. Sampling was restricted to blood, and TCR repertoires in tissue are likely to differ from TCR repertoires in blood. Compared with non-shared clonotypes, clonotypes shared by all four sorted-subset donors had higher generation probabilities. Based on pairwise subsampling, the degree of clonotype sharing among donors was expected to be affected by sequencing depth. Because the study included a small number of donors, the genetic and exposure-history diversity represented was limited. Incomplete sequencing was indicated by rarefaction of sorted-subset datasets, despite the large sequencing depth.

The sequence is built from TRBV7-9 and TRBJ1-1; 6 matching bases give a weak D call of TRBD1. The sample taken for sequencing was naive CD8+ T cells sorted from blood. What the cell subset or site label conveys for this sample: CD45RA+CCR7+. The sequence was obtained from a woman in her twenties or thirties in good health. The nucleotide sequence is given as TGTGCCAGCAGCCGCAGGGGCAGCATGAACACTGAAGCTTTCTTT. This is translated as CASSRRGSMNTEAFF.